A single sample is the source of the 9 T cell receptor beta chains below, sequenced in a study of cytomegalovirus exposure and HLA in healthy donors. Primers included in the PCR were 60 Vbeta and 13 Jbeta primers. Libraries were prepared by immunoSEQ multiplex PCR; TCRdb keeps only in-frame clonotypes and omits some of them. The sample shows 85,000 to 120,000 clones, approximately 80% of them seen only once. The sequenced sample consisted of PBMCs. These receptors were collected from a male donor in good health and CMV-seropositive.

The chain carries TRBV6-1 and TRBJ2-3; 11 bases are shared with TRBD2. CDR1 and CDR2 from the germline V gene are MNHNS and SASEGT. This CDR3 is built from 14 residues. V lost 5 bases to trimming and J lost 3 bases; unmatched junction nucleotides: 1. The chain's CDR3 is CASSRLAGTDTQYF. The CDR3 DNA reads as TGTGCCAGCAGTCGACTAGCGGGGACAGATACGCAGTATTTT.

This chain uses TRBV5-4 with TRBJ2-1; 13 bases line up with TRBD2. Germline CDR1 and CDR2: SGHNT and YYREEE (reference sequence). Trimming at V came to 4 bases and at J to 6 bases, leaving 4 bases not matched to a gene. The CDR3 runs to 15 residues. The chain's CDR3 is CASSPRTSGSNEQFF. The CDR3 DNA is TGTGCCAGCAGCCCTCGGACTAGCGGGAGCAATGAGCAGTTCTTC.

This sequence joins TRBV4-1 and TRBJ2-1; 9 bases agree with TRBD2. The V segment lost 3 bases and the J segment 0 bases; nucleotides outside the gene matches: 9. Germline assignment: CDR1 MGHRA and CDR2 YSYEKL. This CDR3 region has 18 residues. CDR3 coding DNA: TGCGCCAGCAGCCAGACGACTAGCGGCACAAGCTCCTACAATGAGCAGTTCTTC. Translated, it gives CASSQTTSGTSSYNEQFF.

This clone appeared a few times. CDR3 amino acids: CAWADLAGDADTQYF. The CDR3 DNA sequence: TGTGCCTGGGCTGACTTAGCGGGGGATGCAGATACGCAGTATTTT. The V call is TRBV30, the J call TRBJ2-3; TRBD2 matches 9 bases. The germline V gene has CDR1 GTSNPN and CDR2 SVGIG (reference sequence). CDR3 length: 15 residues. Germline trimming cut 5 bases from V and 4 bases from J; bases unmatched to any gene: 10. The whole variable domain, remainder taken from reference TRBV30 and TRBJ2-3, is SQTIHQWPATLVQPVGSPLSLECTVEGTSNPNLYWYRQAAGRGLQLLFYSVGIGQISSEVPQNLSASRPQDRQFILSSKKLLLSDSGFYLCAWADLAGDADTQYFGPGTRLTVL.

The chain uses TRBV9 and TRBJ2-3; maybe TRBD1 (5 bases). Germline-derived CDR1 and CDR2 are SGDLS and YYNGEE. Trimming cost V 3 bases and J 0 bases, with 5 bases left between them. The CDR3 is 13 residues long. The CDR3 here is CASSGTSTDTQYF. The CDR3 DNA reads TGTGCCAGCAGCGGGACAAGCACAGATACGCAGTATTTT.

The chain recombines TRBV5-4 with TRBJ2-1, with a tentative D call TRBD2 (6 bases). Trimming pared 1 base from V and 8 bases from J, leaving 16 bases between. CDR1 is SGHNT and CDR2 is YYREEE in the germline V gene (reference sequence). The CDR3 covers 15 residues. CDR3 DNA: TGTGCCAGCAGCTTGAAACTAGCTGGAATGGATGAGCAGTTCTTC. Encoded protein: CASSLKLAGMDEQFF.

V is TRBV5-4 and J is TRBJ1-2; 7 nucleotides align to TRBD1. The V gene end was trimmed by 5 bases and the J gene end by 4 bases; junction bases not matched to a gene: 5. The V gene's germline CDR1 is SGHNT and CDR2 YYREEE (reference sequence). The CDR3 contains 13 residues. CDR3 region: CASRTGNGYGYTF. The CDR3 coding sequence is TGTGCCAGCAGGACAGGGAACGGCTATGGCTACACCTTC. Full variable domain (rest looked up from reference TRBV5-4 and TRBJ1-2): ETGVTQSPTHLIKTRGQQVTLRCSSQSGHNTVSWYQQALGQGPQFIFQYYREEENGRGNFPPRFSGLQFPNYSSELNVNALELDDSALYLCASRTGNGYGYTFGSGTRLTVV.

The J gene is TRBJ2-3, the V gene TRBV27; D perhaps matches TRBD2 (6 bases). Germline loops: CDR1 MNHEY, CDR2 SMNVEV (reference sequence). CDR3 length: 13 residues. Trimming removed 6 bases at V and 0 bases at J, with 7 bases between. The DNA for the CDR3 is TGTGCCAGCAGAGGGACTAGCACAGATACGCAGTATTTT. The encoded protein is CASRGTSTDTQYF.

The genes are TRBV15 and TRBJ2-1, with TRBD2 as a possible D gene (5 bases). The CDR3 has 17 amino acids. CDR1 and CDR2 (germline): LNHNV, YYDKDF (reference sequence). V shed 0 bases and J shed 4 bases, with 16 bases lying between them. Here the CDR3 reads CATSRDLAGVGYNEQFF. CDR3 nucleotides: TGTGCCACCAGCAGAGATCTAGCCGGAGTGGGTTACAATGAGCAGTTCTTC.